The source of this TCR beta chain is a study of T cell repertoires in cytomegalovirus infection. MiXCR, applied by TCRdb to the reads, yields one record per CDR3 protein. This table has over 250,000 distinct CDR3 sequences, 22% appearing once. Study outcomes and limitations: Based on cumulative public TCR beta family frequency, carriers of CMV plus the relevant HLA were identified.

On this clonotype: Antigen specificity is unknown.

The CDR3 has 15 amino acids. Germline-derived CDR1 and CDR2 are SGHRS and YFSETQ. Unmatched junction bases numbered 6, after V lost 6 bases and J lost 1 base. The sequenced sample was cultured PBMCs, obtained from culture after CMV antigen stimulation. This chain joins TRBV5-1 and TRBJ2-2, with 7 bases identical to TRBD2. The clonotype was recovered from a human donor in good health (CMV status not recorded). Some clones in this sample may be carry-over from other donors' samples. CDR3 DNA: TGCGCCAGCAAGCGGGACGGGGTGAACACCGGGGAGCTGTTTTTT. Translating gives CASKRDGVNTGELFF.